The rows below give T cell receptor beta chains drawn from one sample of a study of T cells after yellow fever vaccination. TCRdb re-derived calls from the 5' RACE reads in MiXCR, one entry per CDR3 protein. The sample contains roughly 180,000 distinct CDR3 sequences, about 6% of which appear only once. The material was CD4+ T cells sorted from PBMCs, obtained on the day of the first yellow fever vaccination. Receptors originate from a man aged 18 to 29 who received the YFV17D yellow fever vaccine. Both conserved end residues are part of each CDR3. The D gene is left open where the match is weak. For some rows the clone size is stated as once, few or many, or as a class when expanded; others skip it.

d_gene,abundance,v_gene,j_gene,CDR3nt,CDR3aa
TRBD2,many,TRBV6-5,TRBJ2-5,TGTGCCAGCAGTTGGGGAGGGACTAGCGGGGGGGCAACAGAGACCCAGTACTTC,CASSWGGTSGGATETQYF
TRBD1,NA,TRBV20-1,TRBJ1-2,TGCAGTGCTAGAGGGTATGGACAGGGCTCTAACTATGGCTACACCTTC,CSARGYGQGSNYGYTF
NA,NA,TRBV11-2,TRBJ2-1,TGTGCCAGCAGCCTAAGACTAGACTACAATGAGCAGTTCTTC,CASSLRLDYNEQFF
NA,many,TRBV20-1,TRBJ1-4,TGCAGTGCTAGGGTTCCTCGTAATGAAAAACTGTTTTTT,CSARVPRNEKLFF
NA,many,TRBV5-1,TRBJ1-2,TGCGCCAGCAGCTTGGGTTATAACTATGGCTACACCTTC,CASSLGYNYGYTF
NA,many,TRBV11-2,TRBJ2-3,TGTGCCAGCAGCTTATGGAGCACAGATACGCAGTATTTT,CASSLWSTDTQYF
NA,few,TRBV20-1,TRBJ1-1,TGCTCCTACTTGGGGGGGAACACTGAAGCTTTCTTT,CSYLGGNTEAFF
NA,NA,TRBV7-2,TRBJ2-3,TGTGCCAGCAGCTGGGATTTGGGAGGAAACACAGATACGCAGTATTTT,CASSWDLGGNTDTQYF
NA,many,TRBV3-1,TRBJ2-1,TGTGCCAGCAGCCAATTGGGGGGTGAGCAGTTCTTC,CASSQLGGEQFF
NA,few,TRBV4-2,TRBJ1-1,TGTGCCAGCAGCCAAGACCCCGCGTCCCGGACTGAAGCTTTCTTT,CASSQDPASRTEAFF
TRBD1,few,TRBV7-6,TRBJ1-6,TGTGCCAGCAGCTTAATGGGGACAGGCAATTCACCCCTCCACTTT,CASSLMGTGNSPLHF
NA,NA,TRBV15,TRBJ2-5,TGTGCCACCAGCAGAGGTGGAGGGGGAAGGCACCAAGAGACCCAGTACTTC,CATSRGGGGRHQETQYF
NA,many,TRBV4-1,TRBJ1-5,TGCGCCAGCAACAAAAATGGAGGGCAACAGCCCCAGCATTTT,CASNKNGGQQPQHF
NA,few,TRBV7-8,TRBJ1-6,TGTGCCAGCAGCTCCCAGGGACTTGCACCCCTCCACTTT,CASSSQGLAPLHF
NA,many,TRBV28,TRBJ1-5,TGTGCCAGCAGCCCCTCGGGCAGGTCGGGACAGCCCCAGCATTTT,CASSPSGRSGQPQHF
NA,NA,TRBV7-6,TRBJ2-5,TGTGCCAGCAGCCCTCCCCGAGCGGCACAACCGTTGGGGACCCAGTACTTC,CASSPPRAAQPLGTQYF
TRBD2,few,TRBV7-9,TRBJ2-1,TGTGCCAGCAGCCGTGGGGGGGGGTCGAATGAGCAGTTCTTC,CASSRGGGSNEQFF
NA,NA,TRBV12-3/TRBV12-4,TRBJ1-5,TGTGCCAGCAGTACCGGGGGCCAGGTCAATCAGCCCCAGCATTTT,CASSTGGQVNQPQHF
NA,NA,TRBV3-1,TRBJ2-7,TGTGCCAGCAGCCTGATCTCCTACGAGCAGTACTTC,CASSLISYEQYF
TRBD1,NA,TRBV19,TRBJ2-7,TGTGCCAGTAGTCTCCCGGGACAGAGGTACGAGCAGTACTTC,CASSLPGQRYEQYF
TRBD1,NA,TRBV29-1,TRBJ2-7,TGCAGCGTTGAAGACCCGGACAGGGCAGACTACGAGCAGTACTTC,CSVEDPDRADYEQYF
NA,NA,TRBV5-4,TRBJ2-5,TGTGCCAGCAGGGCGGGGTACCAAGAGACCCAGTACTTC,CASRAGYQETQYF
NA,NA,TRBV5-1,TRBJ1-2,TGCGCCAGCAGCCCCCGGGGGGGCCATAACTATGGCTACACCTTC,CASSPRGGHNYGYTF
TRBD2,few,TRBV20-1,TRBJ2-7,TGCAGTGCTAGAGATCGGGGGGGCCCCTACGAGCAGTACTTC,CSARDRGGPYEQYF
TRBD1,NA,TRBV12-5,TRBJ1-1,TGTGCTAGTGGTTTGGTACTTGGTGGACAGGGGAAAAACACTGAAGCTTTCTTT,CASGLVLGGQGKNTEAFF
TRBD1,NA,TRBV5-1,TRBJ2-1,TGCGCCAGCAGCCCCCTGGGACAGAACTCCTACAATGAGCAGTTCTTC,CASSPLGQNSYNEQFF
NA,many,TRBV4-1,TRBJ1-1,TGCGCCAGCAGCCAAGAGGGTAGGGGGGCTGAAGCTTTCTTT,CASSQEGRGAEAFF
TRBD1,few,TRBV6-1,TRBJ1-6,TGTGCCAGCAAAGACCGGGACAGGCCTTGGCGGGGGAATTCACCCCTCCACTTT,CASKDRDRPWRGNSPLHF
NA,NA,TRBV10-3,TRBJ1-2,TGTGCCTTATCAGAGCGGGGAGACTATGGCTACACCTTC,CALSERGDYGYTF
NA,NA,TRBV5-1,TRBJ1-6,TGCGCCAGCAGCTTGGCCGACCATAATTCACCCCTCCACTTT,CASSLADHNSPLHF
NA,many,TRBV12-3/TRBV12-4,TRBJ2-4,TGTGCCAGCAGTTTAGCAGGGACCAAAAACATTCAGTACTTC,CASSLAGTKNIQYF
TRBD2,NA,TRBV4-3,TRBJ2-5,TGCGCCAGCAGGCATCTAGCGGGGGACGAGACCCAGTACTTC,CASRHLAGDETQYF
NA,NA,TRBV6-1,TRBJ1-2,TGTGCCAGCAGTGAAATGTGGCGGGGCACTTATGGCTACACCTTC,CASSEMWRGTYGYTF
NA,many,TRBV9,TRBJ1-2,TGTGCCAGCAGCCAGGGTGGGGGACGGTATGGCTACACCTTC,CASSQGGGRYGYTF
NA,NA,TRBV5-1,TRBJ1-2,TGCGCCAGCAGCTTGGTTGAACAGGGATACTATGGCTACACCTTC,CASSLVEQGYYGYTF
TRBD1,NA,TRBV5-1,TRBJ2-1,TGCGCCAGCAGCTTGGCTAACAGGGGGTACAATGAGCAGTTCTTC,CASSLANRGYNEQFF
NA,few,TRBV28,TRBJ2-3,TGTGCCAGCGAGTGGGGGGCCACAGATACGCAGTATTTT,CASEWGATDTQYF
TRBD2,NA,TRBV24-1,TRBJ2-3,TGTGCCACCAGTGACGGACTAGGATATACGCAGTATTTT,CATSDGLGYTQYF
NA,NA,TRBV18,TRBJ2-3,TGTGCCAGCTCACCCCAAGAGTTCGGGCGGGATACGCAGTATTTT,CASSPQEFGRDTQYF
NA,many,TRBV7-2,TRBJ1-6,TGTGCCAGCAGCTTAGATTCACCCCTCCACTTT,CASSLDSPLHF
NA,few,TRBV30,TRBJ2-7,TGTGCCTGGAGTCCCGGAAGCTACGAGCAGTACTTC,CAWSPGSYEQYF
TRBD1,many,TRBV3-1,TRBJ2-5,TGTGCCAGCAGGTCCCGGGACAGGGAAATGAGAGAGGGGACCCAGTACTTC,CASRSRDREMREGTQYF